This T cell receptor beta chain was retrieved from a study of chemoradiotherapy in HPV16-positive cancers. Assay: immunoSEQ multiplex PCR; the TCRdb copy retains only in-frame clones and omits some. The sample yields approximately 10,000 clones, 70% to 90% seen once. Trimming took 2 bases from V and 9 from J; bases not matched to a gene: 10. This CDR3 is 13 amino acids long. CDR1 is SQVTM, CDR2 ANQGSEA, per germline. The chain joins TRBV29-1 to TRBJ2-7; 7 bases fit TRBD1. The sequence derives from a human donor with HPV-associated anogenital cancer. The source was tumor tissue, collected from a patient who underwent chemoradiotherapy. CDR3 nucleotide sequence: TGCAGCGTTGAACCACAGGGGAATCATGGGCAGTACTTC. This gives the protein CSVEPQGNHGQYF.